Listed below are T cell receptor beta chains from one sample, sequenced in a study of cytomegalovirus exposure and HLA in healthy donors. The repertoire was sequenced with immunoSEQ multiplex PCR; TCRdb's copy has only in-frame clones and lacks some. The repertoire includes around 180,000 clones, about 84% of them detected once, and almost 1.5% sits in the top ten. Sequenced input: PBMCs. Receptor source: a woman between 18 and 30 years old in good health and CMV-seronegative. CDR3s include the opening cysteine and the closing phenylalanine or tryptophan. The D gene is left open where the match is weak.

D gene,J gene,V gene,CDR3 protein,CDR3 DNA
NA,TRBJ2-2,TRBV2,CASRGLGGVTGELFF,TGTGCCAGCAGGGGTTTGGGGGGAGTGACCGGGGAGCTGTTTTTT
NA,TRBJ2-1,TRBV4-1,CASSAIGFPQPRVNEQFF,TGCGCCAGCAGTGCCATCGGGTTCCCCCAACCTCGCGTCAATGAGCAGTTCTTC
TRBD1,TRBJ2-7,TRBV5-5,CASSLIWQGEYEQYF,TGTGCCAGCAGCTTGATTTGGCAGGGGGAGTACGAGCAGTACTTC
TRBD1,TRBJ2-6,TRBV10-3,CAVRDSGSNVLTF,TGTGCCGTCCGGGACAGTGGTTCCAACGTCCTGACTTTC
NA,TRBJ1-5,TRBV19,CASSPSEGGNQPQHF,TGTGCCAGTAGCCCCTCGGAGGGCGGCAATCAGCCCCAGCATTTT
NA,TRBJ1-5,TRBV4-2,CASSQEATPSNQPQHF,TGTGCCAGCAGCCAAGAGGCGACACCTAGCAATCAGCCCCAGCATTTT
NA,TRBJ1-6,TRBV5-1,CASSLGQNSPLHF,TGCGCCAGCAGCTTGGGACAGAATTCACCCCTCCACTTT
TRBD2,TRBJ2-3,TRBV5-4,CASSLLTASGNTDTQYF,TGTGCCAGCAGCTTACTGACGGCTAGCGGGAACACAGATACGCAGTATTTT
NA,TRBJ2-7,TRBV10-3,CAISVGQGRYEQYF,TGTGCCATCAGTGTAGGCCAGGGCCGCTACGAGCAGTACTTC
TRBD1,TRBJ2-7,TRBV27,CASSRGQGWTYEQYF,TGTGCCAGCAGTCGGGGACAGGGGTGGACCTACGAGCAGTACTTC
NA,TRBJ2-7,TRBV30,CAWSKGHFYEQYF,TGTGCCTGGAGTAAGGGACACTTCTACGAGCAGTACTTC
NA,TRBJ1-5,TRBV15,CATSRDWAGNQPQHF,TGTGCCACCAGCAGAGATTGGGCAGGCAATCAGCCCCAGCATTTT